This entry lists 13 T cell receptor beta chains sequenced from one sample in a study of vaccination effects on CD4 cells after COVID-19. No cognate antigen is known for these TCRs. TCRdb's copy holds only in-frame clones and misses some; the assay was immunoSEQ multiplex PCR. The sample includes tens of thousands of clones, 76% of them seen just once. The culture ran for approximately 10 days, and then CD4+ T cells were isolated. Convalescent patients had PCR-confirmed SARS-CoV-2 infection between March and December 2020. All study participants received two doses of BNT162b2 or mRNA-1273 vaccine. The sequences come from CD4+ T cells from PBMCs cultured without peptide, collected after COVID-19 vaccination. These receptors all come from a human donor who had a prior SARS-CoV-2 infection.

CDR3 sequence (DNA): TGTGCCAGCACCCTCCCCCGTATCGGCCCCCAGCATTTT. It encodes CASTLPRIGPQHF. The V and J genes are TRBV6-7 and TRBJ1-5; no clear D. TRBV6-7 is an open reading frame whose function is uncertain. The CDR3 has 13 amino acids. Deletions cut 7 bases from V and 10 bases from J, with 17 bases between.

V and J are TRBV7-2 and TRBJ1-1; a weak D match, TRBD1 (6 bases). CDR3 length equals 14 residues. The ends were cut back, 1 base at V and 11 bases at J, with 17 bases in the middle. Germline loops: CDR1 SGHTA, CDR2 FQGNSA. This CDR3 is CASSLVRGRGTAFF. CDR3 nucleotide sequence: TGTGCCAGCAGCTTAGTTCGGGGCAGGGGTACGGCTTTCTTT. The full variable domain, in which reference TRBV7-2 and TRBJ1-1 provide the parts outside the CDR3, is GAGVSQSPSNKVTEKGKDVELRCDPISGHTALYWYRQSLGQGLEFLIYFQGNSAPDKSGLPSDRFSAERTGGSVSTLTIQRTQQEDSAVYLCASSLVRGRGTAFFGQGTRLTVV.

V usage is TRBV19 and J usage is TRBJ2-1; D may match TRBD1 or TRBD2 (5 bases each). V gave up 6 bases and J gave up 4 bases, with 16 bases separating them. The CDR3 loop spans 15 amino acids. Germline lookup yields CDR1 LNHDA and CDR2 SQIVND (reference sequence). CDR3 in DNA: TGTGCCAGTAGATTTGGTAGGGGAGCATACAATGAGCAGTTCTTC. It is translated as CASRFGRGAYNEQFF. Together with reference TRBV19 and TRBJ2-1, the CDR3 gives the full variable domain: DGGITQSPKYLFRKEGQNVTLSCEQNLNHDAMYWYRQDPGQGLRLIYYSQIVNDFQKGDIAEGYSVSREKKESFPLTVTSAQKNPTAFYLCASRFGRGAYNEQFFGPGTRLTVL.

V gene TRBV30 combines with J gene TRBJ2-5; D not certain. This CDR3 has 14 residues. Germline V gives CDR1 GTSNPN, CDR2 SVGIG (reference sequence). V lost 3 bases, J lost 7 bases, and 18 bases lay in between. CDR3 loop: CAWRPWTTRGTQYF. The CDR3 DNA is TGTGCCTGGAGACCTTGGACGACCCGCGGGACCCAGTACTTC.

The DNA of the CDR3 is TGCGCCAGCTCGTATGGCGGAGCCACCTACAATGAGCAGTTCTTC. It yields the protein CASSYGGATYNEQFF. This chain joins TRBV5-1 and TRBJ2-1, with D unclear. The CDR3 runs 15 residues. V gave up 7 bases and J gave up 2 bases, with 16 bases separating them. Germline CDR1 reads SGHRS; CDR2 reads YFSETQ.

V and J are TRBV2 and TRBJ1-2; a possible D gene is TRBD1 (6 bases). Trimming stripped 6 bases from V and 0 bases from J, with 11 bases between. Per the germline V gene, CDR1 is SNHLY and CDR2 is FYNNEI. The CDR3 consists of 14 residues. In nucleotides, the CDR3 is TGTGCCAGCAGACTTGCAGGGGCTAACTATGGCTACACCTTC. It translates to CASRLAGANYGYTF.

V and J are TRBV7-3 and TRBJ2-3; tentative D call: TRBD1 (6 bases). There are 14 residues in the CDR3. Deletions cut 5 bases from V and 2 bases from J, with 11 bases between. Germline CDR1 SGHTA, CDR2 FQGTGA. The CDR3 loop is CASSPTGSTDTQYF. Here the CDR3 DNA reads TGTGCCAGCAGCCCAACAGGGTCCACAGATACGCAGTATTTT. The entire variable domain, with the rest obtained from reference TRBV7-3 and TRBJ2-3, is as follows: GAGVSQTPSNKVTEKGKYVELRCDPISGHTALYWYRQSLGQGPEFLIYFQGTGAADDSGLPNDRFFAVRPEGSVSTLKIQRTERGDSAVYLCASSPTGSTDTQYFGPGTRLTVL.

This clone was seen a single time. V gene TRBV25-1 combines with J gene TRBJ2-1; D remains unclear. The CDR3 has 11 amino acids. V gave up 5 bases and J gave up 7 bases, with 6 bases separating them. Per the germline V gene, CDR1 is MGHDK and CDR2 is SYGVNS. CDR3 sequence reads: CASSSQNEQFF. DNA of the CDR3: TGTGCCAGCAGTAGCCAGAATGAGCAGTTCTTC.

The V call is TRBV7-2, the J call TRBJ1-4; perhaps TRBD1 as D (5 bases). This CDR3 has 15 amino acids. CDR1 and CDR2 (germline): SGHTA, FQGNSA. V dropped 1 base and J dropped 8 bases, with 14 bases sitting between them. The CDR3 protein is CASSLVTGGSEKLFF. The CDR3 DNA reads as TGTGCCAGCAGCTTAGTCACGGGGGGATCCGAAAAACTGTTTTTT.

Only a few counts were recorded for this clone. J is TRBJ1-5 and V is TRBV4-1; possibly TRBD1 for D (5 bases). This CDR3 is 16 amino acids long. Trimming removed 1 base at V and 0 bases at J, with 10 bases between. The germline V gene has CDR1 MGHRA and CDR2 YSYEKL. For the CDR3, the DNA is TGCGCCAGCAGCCAAGGAACAGGCGATAGCAATCAGCCCCAGCATTTT. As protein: CASSQGTGDSNQPQHF.

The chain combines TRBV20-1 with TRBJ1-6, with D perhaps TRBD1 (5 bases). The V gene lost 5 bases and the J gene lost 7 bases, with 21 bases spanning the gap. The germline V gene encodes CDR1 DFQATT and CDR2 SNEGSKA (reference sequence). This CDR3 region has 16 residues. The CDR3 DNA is TGCAGTGCTCGTGACTGGGGGGGTCCACCAAATTCACCCCTCCACTTT. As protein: CSARDWGGPPNSPLHF.

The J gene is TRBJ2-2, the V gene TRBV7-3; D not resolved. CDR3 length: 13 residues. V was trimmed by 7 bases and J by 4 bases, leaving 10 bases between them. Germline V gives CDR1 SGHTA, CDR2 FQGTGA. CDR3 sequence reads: CASKVGFTGELFF. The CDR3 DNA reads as TGTGCCAGCAAGGTGGGATTCACCGGGGAGCTGTTTTTT. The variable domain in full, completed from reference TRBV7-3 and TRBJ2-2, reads GAGVSQTPSNKVTEKGKYVELRCDPISGHTALYWYRQSLGQGPEFLIYFQGTGAADDSGLPNDRFFAVRPEGSVSTLKIQRTERGDSAVYLCASKVGFTGELFFGEGSRLTVL.

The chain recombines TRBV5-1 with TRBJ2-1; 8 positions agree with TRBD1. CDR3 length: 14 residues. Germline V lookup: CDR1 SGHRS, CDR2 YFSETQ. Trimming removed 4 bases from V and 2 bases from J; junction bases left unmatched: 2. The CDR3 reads CASSPGQAYNEQFF. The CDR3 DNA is TGCGCCAGCAGCCCGGGACAGGCCTACAATGAGCAGTTCTTC.